What follows is one TCR beta chain and its context. Its antigen is not known. The entry originates in a study of tissue T cells after allogeneic stem cell transplantation. Findings of the study overall: Anatomically similar tissues had similar TCR repertoires within each patient. Limitations included a small, clinically heterogeneous cohort and limited sampling depth.

Trimming stripped 4 bases from V and 0 bases from J, with 22 bases between. The CDR3 loop spans 19 amino acids. Germline CDR1 is MNHEY and CDR2 is SMNVEV (reference sequence). The table came from immunoSEQ multiplex PCR; TCRdb's copy has only in-frame clones and leaves some out. Of 8,500 to 10,000 clones in the sample, approximately 60% were seen once. J is TRBJ2-4 and V is TRBV27; D possibly uses TRBD1 or TRBD2 (6 bases each). Here the sequenced sample was tissue from the jejunum, taken at autopsy. This sequence originates from a female donor over 55 with lung cancer. CDR3 nucleotide sequence: TGTGCCAGCAGTTCCCAATTCCCTCTCGGGGGCTTAGCCAAAAACATTCAGTACTTC. Protein: CASSSQFPLGGLAKNIQYF.